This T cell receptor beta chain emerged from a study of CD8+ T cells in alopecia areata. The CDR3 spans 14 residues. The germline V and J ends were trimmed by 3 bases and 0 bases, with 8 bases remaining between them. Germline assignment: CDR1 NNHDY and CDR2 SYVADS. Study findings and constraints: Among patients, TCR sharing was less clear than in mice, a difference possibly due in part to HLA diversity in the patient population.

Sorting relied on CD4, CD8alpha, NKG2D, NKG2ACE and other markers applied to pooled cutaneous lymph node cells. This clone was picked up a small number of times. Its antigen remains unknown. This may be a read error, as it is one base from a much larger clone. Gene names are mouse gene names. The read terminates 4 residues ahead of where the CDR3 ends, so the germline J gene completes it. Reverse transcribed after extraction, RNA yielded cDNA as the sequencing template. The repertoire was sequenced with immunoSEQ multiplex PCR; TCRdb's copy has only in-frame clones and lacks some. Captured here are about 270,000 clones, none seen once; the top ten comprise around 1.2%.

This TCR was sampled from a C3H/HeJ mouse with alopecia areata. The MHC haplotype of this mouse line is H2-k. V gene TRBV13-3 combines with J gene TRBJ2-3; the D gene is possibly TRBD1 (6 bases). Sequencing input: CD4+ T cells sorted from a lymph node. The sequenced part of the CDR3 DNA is TGTGCCAGCAGTGGGACAGTTAGTGCAGAA. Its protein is CASSGTVSAE. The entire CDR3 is CASSGTVSAETLYF.